This TCR beta chain appears in the sequencing data of a study of T-cell reconstitution after alpha-beta-depleted transplantation in children (dated by TCRdb to the mid-2010s). As for the study more broadly: The study quantitatively tracked T-cell immune reconstitution after TCRalphabeta/CD19-depleted allogeneic hematopoietic cell transplantation in children using TCR repertoire profiling.

What the study reported, not specific to this receptor: In some patients, the high TCRbeta diversity seen at day 60 was put down to recipient T cells and intrathymic progenitors that had survived conditioning. The apparently early recovery of alphabetaT-cell counts about two months after transplant reportedly depended on only several hundred rapidly expanded clones that came from non-depleted graft cells. The frequencies of hyperexpanded clones fell over the following months, and after one year, T-cell counts and TCRbeta diversity were mostly attributed to newly produced T cells.

Receptor libraries were prepared by PCR. Data came from an Illumina HiSeq 2500. To normalize quantification of the TCRbeta repertoire, the TCR libraries were built with molecular barcoding that relied on unique molecular identifiers. TCRdb trimmed the raw reads at Q25, called clones with MiXCR and kept productive beta chains. Each entry merges the rows of one CDR3 protein and shows their most common DNA and genes. A total of about 120,000 distinct CDR3 sequences appear in this sample, 20% to 25% of them only once. The ten top clones hold roughly a tenth of the sample. In its sample, this clonotype was seen a few times. No cognate antigen has been identified for it. No much larger clonotype is one base removed from it; base qualities were not supplied. The sample's treatment or condition label, in plain terms: allogeneic hematopoietic cell transplantation with graft depleted of TCRalphabeta T cells and CD19 B cells. TCRalphabeta/CD19-depleted allogeneic hematopoietic cell grafts were given to the transplant recipients, all of whom were children.

The receptor's source is a male patient aged 2-15 years who had a stem cell transplant for chronic granulomatous disease, so the T cells may come from the graft donor. This material consisted of PBMCs, mostly from graft donor cells, taken 180 days after TCRalphabeta/CD19-depleted stem cell transplant.

The CDR3 loop reads CASSTDLRGEQFF. The sequence in DNA is TGCGCCAGCAGCACGGATCTTAGGGGTGAGCAGTTCTTC. The chain employs TRBV4-3 and TRBJ2-1; tentative D gene TRBD1, with 5 bases matching. The CDR3, cysteine through phenylalanine, is 13 amino acids long. Left in the record is the CDR3 DNA by itself, 39 bases read in frame from the first base. Trimming at the junction amounts to 5 bases on V and 9 bases on J, and the germline ends lie 14 bases apart. CDR1 and CDR2, per the germline V gene, are LGHNA and YSLEER.